This TCR beta chain was documented in a study of cytomegalovirus exposure and HLA in healthy donors. The overall study: The same platform was used for the roughly 110 validation repertoires as for the approximately 730 first-cohort repertoires, as reported in a later analysis.

A word on this clone: Its cognate antigen is unknown.

Measured with immunoSEQ multiplex PCR; TCRdb has only the in-frame clones, and not every one. In the table there are about 330,000 clones, 70% to 90% of which are singletons. The germline gives CDR1 SGHTS, CDR2 YDEGEE. V gave up 3 bases and J gave up 13 bases; unmatched junction bases: 1. This CDR3 contains 9 residues. Study-level results: That first-cohort TCR clusters tended to co-occur in the 90 to 150 validation repertoires was found in a later analysis. Investigators reported more than 150 TCR beta chains as tied to cytomegalovirus.

This receptor was identified in a woman aged 18-30 years in good health and CMV-seronegative. This chain connects TRBV5-8 to TRBJ2-7, with 7 bases matching TRBD2. Specimen: PBMCs. The CDR3 DNA reads TGTGCCAGCAGCTGGGGACTATACTTC. Translating it yields CASSWGLYF.